What follows are 13 T cell receptor beta chains derived from one specimen sequenced in a study of vaccination effects on CD4 cells after COVID-19 (dated by TCRdb to between 2022 and 2023). The library came from the immunoSEQ multiplex PCR assay. Not all clones reach the TCRdb copy of this immuneACCESS table, which keeps in-frame sequences only. Checked studies attribute under half of the gap to unresolved V genes and leave the rest unexplained. Here the sample has tens of thousands of clones; over 75% occur a single time. The ten largest clones capture roughly 2.2% of the sample. After about 9 days of culture, CD4+ T cells were isolated with the EasySep CD4+ T cell isolation kit. Participants received two doses of either the BNT162b2 or the mRNA-1273 mRNA SARS-CoV-2 vaccine. The antigens of these receptors remain unknown. The source was CD4+ T cells from PBMCs cultured without peptide, collected after COVID-19 vaccination. The source of these receptors is a human donor who received a COVID-19 vaccine.

This clone was recorded only once. The chain carries TRBV11-2 and TRBJ2-3, with 9 bases identical to TRBD2. CDR3 length equals 15 residues. The junction had 8 bases not matched to a gene; V was cut back by 6 bases and J by 4 bases. The germline V gene encodes CDR1 SGHAT and CDR2 FQNNGV. CDR3 residues: CASRTRGGVSDTQYF. The CDR3 DNA sequence: TGTGCCAGCAGGACGCGCGGGGGGGTGTCAGATACGCAGTATTTT.

In this sample, this clone turned up once. The chain uses TRBV6-5 and TRBJ2-1; D perhaps matches TRBD1 (5 bases). Per the germline V gene, CDR1 is MNHEY and CDR2 is SVGAGI. Trimming removed 0 bases from V and 3 bases from J, with 6 bases in between. This CDR3 spans 14 amino acids. The CDR3 nucleotides read TGTGCCAGCAGTTACTCGACAGACTACAATGAGCAGTTCTTC. This codes for CASSYSTDYNEQFF.

The rearrangement joins TRBV7-2 to TRBJ1-2, with TRBD1 matching 8 bases. CDR1 SGHTA and CDR2 FQGNSA come from the germline V gene. CDR3 length: 15 residues. V dropped 4 bases and J dropped 2; count of bases not matched to a gene: 6. The CDR3 DNA is TGTGCCAGCAGCTCACGACAGGGGTCAAACTATGGCTACACCTTC. It encodes CASSSRQGSNYGYTF.

There are a few counts of this clone. The J gene is TRBJ1-2, the V gene TRBV5-6; no clear D. The V end was cut by 0 bases, the J end by 1 base, with 4 bases between. Germline V gene sequence: CDR1 SGHDT, CDR2 YYEEEE. The CDR3 covers 13 residues. The CDR3 here is CASSLVYNYGYTF. For the CDR3, the DNA is TGTGCCAGCAGCTTGGTCTATAACTATGGCTACACCTTC.

The chain combines TRBV28 with TRBJ1-2; TRBD1 agrees at 9 bases. This CDR3 contains 13 residues. CDR1 and CDR2 from the germline V gene are MDHEN and SYDVKM. J was trimmed by 3 bases and V by 5 bases; bases with no gene match: 1. The CDR3 loop reads CASSRQGDYGYTF. CDR3 nucleotides: TGTGCCAGCAGTCGACAGGGGGACTATGGCTACACCTTC.

The chain links TRBV7-3 to TRBJ1-6, with D unclear. CDR3 size: 15 residues. V shed 0 bases and J shed 7 bases, with 10 bases lying between them. Germline V gives CDR1 SGHTA, CDR2 FQGTGA. CDR3 nucleotide sequence: TGTGCCAGCAGCTTAACCGGTTTGGGAAATTCACCCCTCCACTTT. This encodes CASSLTGLGNSPLHF.

The chain combines TRBV11-2 with TRBJ1-2; the match to TRBD1 covers 7 bases. Unmatched junction bases numbered 7, after V lost 6 bases and J lost 3 bases. Germline lookup yields CDR1 SGHAT and CDR2 FQNNGV. The CDR3 has 14 amino acids. The CDR3 nucleotides are TGTGCCAGCAGGCCCACAGGGGTGGACTATGGCTACACCTTC. Encoded protein: CASRPTGVDYGYTF.

This clone was picked up a small number of times. This sequence joins TRBV27 and TRBJ2-6, with D unclear. The V end was cut by 1 base, the J end by 1 base, with 11 bases between. Germline V lookup: CDR1 MNHEY, CDR2 SMNVEV (reference sequence). There are 17 residues in the CDR3. In DNA, the CDR3 is TGTGCCAGCAGTTTATTCGGTTCGGCATCTGGGGCCAACGTCCTGACTTTC. Protein product: CASSLFGSASGANVLTF.

The chain joins TRBV7-2 to TRBJ1-1, with a possible D match to TRBD1 (5 bases). Deletions cut 4 bases from V and 0 bases from J, with 12 bases between. Germline-derived CDR1 and CDR2 are SGHTA and FQGNSA. The CDR3 length is 15 residues. This CDR3 reads CASSSYTGLNTEAFF. CDR3 coding DNA: TGTGCCAGCAGCTCCTACACAGGTTTGAACACTGAAGCTTTCTTT.

V is TRBV3-1 (or the pseudogene TRBV3-2) and J is TRBJ2-2; D unresolved. V dropped 4 bases and J dropped 5 bases, with 5 bases sitting between them. This CDR3 contains 12 residues. Germline assignment: CDR1 LGHDT and CDR2 YNNKEL (reference sequence). The CDR3 nucleotides read TGTGCCAGCAGCCCGGTGACCGGGGAGCTGTTTTTT. Its translation: CASSPVTGELFF.

The rearrangement links TRBV18 to TRBJ1-1, with no clear D. V dropped 2 bases and J dropped 3 bases, with 13 bases sitting between them. From germline, CDR1 is KGHSH and CDR2 LQKENI. The CDR3 is 15 amino acids. CDR3 coding DNA: TGTGCCAGCTCACCAATGAAAACGACTTACACTGAAGCTTTCTTT. Protein product: CASSPMKTTYTEAFF.

The V and J genes are TRBV4-3 and TRBJ2-1; 12 bases are a match to TRBD2. The CDR3 runs to 15 residues. Germline V gene data show CDR1 as LGHNA and CDR2 as YSLEER. V gave up 0 bases and J gave up 8 bases; unmatched junction bases: 2. The CDR3 here is CASSQDRLAGDEQFF. The CDR3 nucleotides read TGCGCCAGCAGCCAAGATCGACTAGCGGGGGATGAGCAGTTCTTC.

This clone was seen a handful of times. The CDR3 sequence: CASSLRGKGYEQYV. CDR3 bases: TGCGCCAGCAGCTTGAGGGGAAAGGGCTACGAGCAGTACGTC. V and J are TRBV5-1 and TRBJ2-7; tentatively, D is TRBD1 (5 bases). The V end lost 1 base, the J end lost 3 bases, and 11 bases lay between the germline ends. The CDR3 totals 14 residues. Germline-derived CDR1 and CDR2 are SGHRS and YFSETQ.